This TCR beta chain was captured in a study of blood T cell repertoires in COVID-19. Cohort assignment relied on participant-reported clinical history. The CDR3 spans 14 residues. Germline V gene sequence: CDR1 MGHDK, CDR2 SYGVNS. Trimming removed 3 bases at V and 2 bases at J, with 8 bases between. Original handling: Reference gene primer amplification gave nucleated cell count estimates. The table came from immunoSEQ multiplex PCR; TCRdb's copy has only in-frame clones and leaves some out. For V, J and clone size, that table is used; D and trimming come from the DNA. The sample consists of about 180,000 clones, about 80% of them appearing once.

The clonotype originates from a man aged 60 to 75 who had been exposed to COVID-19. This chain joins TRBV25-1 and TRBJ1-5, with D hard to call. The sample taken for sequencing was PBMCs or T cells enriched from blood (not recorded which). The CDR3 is CASSDAGGNQPQHF. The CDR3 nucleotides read TGTGCCAGCAGTGATGCGGGAGGCAATCAGCCCCAGCATTTT.